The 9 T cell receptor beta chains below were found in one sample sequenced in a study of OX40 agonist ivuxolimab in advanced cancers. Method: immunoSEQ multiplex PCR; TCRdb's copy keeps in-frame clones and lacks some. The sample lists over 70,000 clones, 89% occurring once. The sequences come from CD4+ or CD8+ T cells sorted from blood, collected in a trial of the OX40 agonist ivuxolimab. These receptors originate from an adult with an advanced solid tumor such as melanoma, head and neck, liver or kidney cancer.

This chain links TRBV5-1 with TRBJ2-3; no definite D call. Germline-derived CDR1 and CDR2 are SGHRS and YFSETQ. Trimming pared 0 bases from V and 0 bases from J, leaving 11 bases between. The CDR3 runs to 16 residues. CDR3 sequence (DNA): TGCGCCAGCAGCTTGGCTCGGACCCAGAGCACAGATACGCAGTATTTT. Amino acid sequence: CASSLARTQSTDTQYF.

The CDR3 bases are TGCGCCAGCAGCCTACAGGGGGACTATGAGCAGTTCTTC. Its protein is CASSLQGDYEQFF. The V and J genes are TRBV5-1 and TRBJ2-1, with 8 positions matching TRBD1. Germline CDR1 reads SGHRS; CDR2 reads YFSETQ. The V and J ends lost 4 bases and 8 bases, in that order; junction bases with no gene match: 5. The CDR3 sequence is 13 residues long.

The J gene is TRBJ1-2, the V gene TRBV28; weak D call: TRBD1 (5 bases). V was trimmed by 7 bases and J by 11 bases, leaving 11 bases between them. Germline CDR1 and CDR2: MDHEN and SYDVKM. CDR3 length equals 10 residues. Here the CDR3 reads CASKQTVYTF. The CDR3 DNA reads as TGTGCCAGCAAACAGACAGTTTACACCTTC.

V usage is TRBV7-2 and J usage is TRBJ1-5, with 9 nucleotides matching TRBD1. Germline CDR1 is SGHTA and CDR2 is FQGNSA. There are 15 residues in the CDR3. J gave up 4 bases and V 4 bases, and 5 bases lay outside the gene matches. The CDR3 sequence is CASSWDREINQPQHF. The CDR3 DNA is TGTGCCAGCAGCTGGGACAGGGAGATTAATCAGCCCCAGCATTTT.

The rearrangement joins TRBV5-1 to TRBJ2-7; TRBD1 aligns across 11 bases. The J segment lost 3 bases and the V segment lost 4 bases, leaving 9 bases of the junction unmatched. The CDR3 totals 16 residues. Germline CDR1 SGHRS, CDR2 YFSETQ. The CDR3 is CASSTGTGGPIYEQYF. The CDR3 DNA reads TGCGCCAGCAGCACCGGGACAGGGGGGCCCATCTACGAGCAGTACTTC. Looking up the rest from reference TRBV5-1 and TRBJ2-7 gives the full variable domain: KAGVTQTPRYLIKTRGQQVTLSCSPISGHRSVSWYQQTPGQGLQFLFEYFSETQRNKGNFPGRFSGRQFSNSRSEMNVSTLELGDSALYLCASSTGTGGPIYEQYFGPGTRLTVT.

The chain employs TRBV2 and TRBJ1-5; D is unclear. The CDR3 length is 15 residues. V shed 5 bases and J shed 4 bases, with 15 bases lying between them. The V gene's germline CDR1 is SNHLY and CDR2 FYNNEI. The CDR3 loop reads CASSPEGMGNQPQHF. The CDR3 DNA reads TGTGCCAGCAGTCCAGAAGGGATGGGGAATCAGCCCCAGCATTTT.

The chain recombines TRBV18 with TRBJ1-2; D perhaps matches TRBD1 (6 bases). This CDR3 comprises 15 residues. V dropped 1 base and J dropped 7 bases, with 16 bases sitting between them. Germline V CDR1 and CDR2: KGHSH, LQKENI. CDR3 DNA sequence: TGTGCCAGCTCACCACTCCCAGTACAGGGAGTTGGCTACACCTTC. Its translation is CASSPLPVQGVGYTF.

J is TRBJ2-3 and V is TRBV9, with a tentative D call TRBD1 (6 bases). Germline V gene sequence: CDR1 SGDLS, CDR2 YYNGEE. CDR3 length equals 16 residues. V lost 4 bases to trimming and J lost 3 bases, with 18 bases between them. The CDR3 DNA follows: TGTGCCAGCAGCACACCCCAGGGGACCCTGACAGATACGCAGTATTTT. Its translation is CASSTPQGTLTDTQYF.

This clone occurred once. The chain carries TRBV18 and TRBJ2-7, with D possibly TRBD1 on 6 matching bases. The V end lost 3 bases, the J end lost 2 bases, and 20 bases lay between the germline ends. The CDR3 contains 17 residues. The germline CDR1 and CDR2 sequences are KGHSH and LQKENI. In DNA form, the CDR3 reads TGTGCCAGCTCACCTCGCGCGCCGACAGGAAGCACCTACGAGCAGTACTTC. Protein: CASSPRAPTGSTYEQYF.